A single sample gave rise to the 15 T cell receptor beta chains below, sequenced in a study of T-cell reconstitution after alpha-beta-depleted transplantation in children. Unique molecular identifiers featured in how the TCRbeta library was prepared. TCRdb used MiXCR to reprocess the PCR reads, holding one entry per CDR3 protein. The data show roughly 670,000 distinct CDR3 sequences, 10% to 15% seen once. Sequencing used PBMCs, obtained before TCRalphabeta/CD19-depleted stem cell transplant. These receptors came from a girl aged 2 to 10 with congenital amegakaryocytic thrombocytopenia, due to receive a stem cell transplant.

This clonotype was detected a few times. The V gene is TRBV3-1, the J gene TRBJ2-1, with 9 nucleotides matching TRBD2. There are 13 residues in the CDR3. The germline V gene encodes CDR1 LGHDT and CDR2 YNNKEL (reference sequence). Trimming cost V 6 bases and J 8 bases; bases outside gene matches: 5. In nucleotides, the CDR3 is TGTGCCAGCAGGCGAGCGGGAGGAGATGAGCAGTTCTTC. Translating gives CASRRAGGDEQFF.

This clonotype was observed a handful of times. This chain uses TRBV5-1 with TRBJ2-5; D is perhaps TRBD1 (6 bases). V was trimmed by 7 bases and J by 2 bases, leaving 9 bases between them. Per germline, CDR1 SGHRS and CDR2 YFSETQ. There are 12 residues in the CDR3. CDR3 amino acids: CASGTNQETQYF. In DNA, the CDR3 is TGCGCCAGCGGGACAAATCAAGAGACCCAGTACTTC.

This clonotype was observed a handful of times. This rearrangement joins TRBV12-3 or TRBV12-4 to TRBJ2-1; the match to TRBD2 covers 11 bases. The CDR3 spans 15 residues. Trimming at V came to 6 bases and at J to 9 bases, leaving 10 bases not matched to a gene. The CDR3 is CASRPLAGVGGEQFF. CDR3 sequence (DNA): TGTGCCAGCAGACCACTAGCGGGGGTGGGAGGTGAGCAGTTCTTC.

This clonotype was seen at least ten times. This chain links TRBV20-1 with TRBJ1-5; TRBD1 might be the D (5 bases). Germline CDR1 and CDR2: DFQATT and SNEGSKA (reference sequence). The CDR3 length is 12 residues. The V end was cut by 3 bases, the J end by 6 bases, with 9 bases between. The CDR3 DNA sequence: TGCAGTGCTAGCTCGGGGCGTCAGCCCCAGCATTTT. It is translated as CSASSGRQPQHF.

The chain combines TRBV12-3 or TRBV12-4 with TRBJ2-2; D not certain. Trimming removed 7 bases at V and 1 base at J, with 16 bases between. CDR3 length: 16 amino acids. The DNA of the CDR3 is TGTGCCAGCACCCCAGTTGTGGCTAGGAACACCGGGGAGCTGTTTTTT. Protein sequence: CASTPVVARNTGELFF.

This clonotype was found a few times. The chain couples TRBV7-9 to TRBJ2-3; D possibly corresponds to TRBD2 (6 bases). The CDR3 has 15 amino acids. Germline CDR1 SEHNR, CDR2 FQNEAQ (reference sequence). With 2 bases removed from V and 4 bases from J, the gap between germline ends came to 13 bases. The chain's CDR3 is CASSLPRLASDTQYF. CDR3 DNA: TGTGCCAGCAGCTTACCGAGGCTAGCGTCAGATACGCAGTATTTT.

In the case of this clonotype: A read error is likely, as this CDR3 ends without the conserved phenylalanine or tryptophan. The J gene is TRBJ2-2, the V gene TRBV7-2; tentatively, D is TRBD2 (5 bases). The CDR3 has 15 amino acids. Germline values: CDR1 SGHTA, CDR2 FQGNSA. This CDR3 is CASSYLRGGTGKLFS. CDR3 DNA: TGTGCCAGCAGCTATTTACGGGGTGGCACCGGGAAGCTGTTTTCT.

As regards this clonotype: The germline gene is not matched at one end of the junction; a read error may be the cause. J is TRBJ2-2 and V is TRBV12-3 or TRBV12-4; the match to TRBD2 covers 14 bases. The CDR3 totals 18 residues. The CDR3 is CACSPGTSGSLATGELFF. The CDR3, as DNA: TGTGCCTGCAGCCCCGGGACTAGCGGGAGTTTAGCGACCGGGGAGCTGTTTTTT.

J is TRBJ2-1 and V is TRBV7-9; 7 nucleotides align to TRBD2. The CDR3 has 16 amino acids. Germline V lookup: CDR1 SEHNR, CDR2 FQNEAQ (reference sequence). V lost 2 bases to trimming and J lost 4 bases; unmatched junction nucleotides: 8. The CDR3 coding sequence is TGTGCCAGCAGCTTATTCCGCGGACTAGTATACAATGAGCAGTTCTTC. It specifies CASSLFRGLVYNEQFF.

CDR3 sequence (DNA): TGCAGTGCTGGGGCCCTTGCGGGAGGGCCGTACGAGCAGTACTTC. Residues: CSAGALAGGPYEQYF. V gene TRBV20-1 combines with J gene TRBJ2-7, with TRBD2 matching over 9 bases. With V trimmed by 5 bases and J by 4 bases, 12 bases remained unmatched. Germline V gives CDR1 DFQATT, CDR2 SNEGSKA (reference sequence). There are 15 residues in the CDR3.

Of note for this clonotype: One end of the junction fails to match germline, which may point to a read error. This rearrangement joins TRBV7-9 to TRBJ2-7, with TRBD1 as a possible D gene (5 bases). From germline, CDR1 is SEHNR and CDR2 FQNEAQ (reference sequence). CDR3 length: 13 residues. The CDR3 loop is CASSLAQAYELYF. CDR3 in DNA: TGTGCCAGCAGCTTAGCACAGGCCTACGAGCTGTACTTC.

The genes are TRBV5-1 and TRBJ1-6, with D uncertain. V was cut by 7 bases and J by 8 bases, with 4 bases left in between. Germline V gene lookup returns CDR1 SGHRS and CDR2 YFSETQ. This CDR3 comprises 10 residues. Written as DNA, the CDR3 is TGCGCCAGCGGGTATTCACCCCTCCACTTT. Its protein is CASGYSPLHF. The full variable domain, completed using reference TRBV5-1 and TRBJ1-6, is KAGVTQTPRYLIKTRGQQVTLSCSPISGHRSVSWYQQTPGQGLQFLFEYFSETQRNKGNFPGRFSGRQFSNSRSEMNVSTLELGDSALYLCASGYSPLHFGNGTRLTVT.

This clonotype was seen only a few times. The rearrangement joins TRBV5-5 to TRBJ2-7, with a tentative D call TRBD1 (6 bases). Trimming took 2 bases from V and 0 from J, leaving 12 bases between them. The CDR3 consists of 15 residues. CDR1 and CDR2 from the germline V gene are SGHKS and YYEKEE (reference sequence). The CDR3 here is CASSFSQGLSYEQYF. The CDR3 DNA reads TGTGCCAGCAGCTTTTCACAGGGTCTCTCCTACGAGCAGTACTTC.

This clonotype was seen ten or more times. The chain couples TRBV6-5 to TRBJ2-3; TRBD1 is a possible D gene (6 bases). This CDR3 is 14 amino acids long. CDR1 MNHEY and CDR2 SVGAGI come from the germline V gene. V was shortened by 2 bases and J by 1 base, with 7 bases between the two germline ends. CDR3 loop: CASSYGQRTDTQYF. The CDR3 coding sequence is TGTGCCAGCAGTTACGGACAGCGCACAGATACGCAGTATTTT.

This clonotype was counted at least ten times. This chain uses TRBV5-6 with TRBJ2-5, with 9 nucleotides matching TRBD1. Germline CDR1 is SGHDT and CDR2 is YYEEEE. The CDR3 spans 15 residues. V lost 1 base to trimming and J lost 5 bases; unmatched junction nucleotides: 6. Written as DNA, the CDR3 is TGTGCCAGCAGCTTGTTTTGGACAGGGGAGGAGACCCAGTACTTC. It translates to CASSLFWTGEETQYF.